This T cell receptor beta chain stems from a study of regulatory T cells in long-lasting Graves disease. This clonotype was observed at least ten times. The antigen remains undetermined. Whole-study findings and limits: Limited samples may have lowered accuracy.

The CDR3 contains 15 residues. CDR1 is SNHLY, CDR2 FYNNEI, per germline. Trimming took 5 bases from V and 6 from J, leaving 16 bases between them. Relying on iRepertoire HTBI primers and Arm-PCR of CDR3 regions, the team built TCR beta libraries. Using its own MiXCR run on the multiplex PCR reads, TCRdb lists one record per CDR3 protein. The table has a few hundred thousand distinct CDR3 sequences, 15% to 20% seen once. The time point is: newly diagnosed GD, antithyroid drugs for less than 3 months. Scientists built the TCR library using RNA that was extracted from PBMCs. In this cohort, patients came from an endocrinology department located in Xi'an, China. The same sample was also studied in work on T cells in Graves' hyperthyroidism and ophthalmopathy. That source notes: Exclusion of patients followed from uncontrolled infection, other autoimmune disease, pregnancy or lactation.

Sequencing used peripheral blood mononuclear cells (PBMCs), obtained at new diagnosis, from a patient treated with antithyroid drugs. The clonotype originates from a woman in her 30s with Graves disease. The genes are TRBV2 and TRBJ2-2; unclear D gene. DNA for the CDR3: TGTGCCAGCAGTATCAGGATTGTTTGGGCCGGGGAGCTGTTTTTT. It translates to CASSIRIVWAGELFF.